The 13 T cell receptor beta chains below were found in one sample sequenced in a study of cytomegalovirus exposure and HLA in healthy donors. The study ran its PCR with 60 Vbeta and 13 Jbeta primers. The table came from immunoSEQ multiplex PCR; TCRdb's copy has only in-frame clones and leaves some out. The sample comprises approximately 89,000 clones, around four fifths of which are singletons, and 10% rests with the top ten. The source material was PBMCs. Receptors originate from a man aged 25 to 40 in good health and CMV-seropositive.

This chain links TRBV23-1 with TRBJ2-1; D unclear. TRBV23-1 is reported as an ORF; its role is uncertain. This CDR3 is 9 amino acids long. Trimming left V 10 bases short and J 5 bases short, with 3 bases between. The CDR3: CATNNEQFF. The CDR3 nucleotides are TGCGCCACAAACAATGAGCAGTTCTTC.

V gene TRBV11-3 combines with J gene TRBJ2-1, with 8 bases aligning to TRBD1. CDR3 length equals 15 residues. V dropped 3 bases and J dropped 3; count of bases not matched to a gene: 4. Per the germline V gene, CDR1 is SGHNT and CDR2 is YENEEA. CDR3 sequence reads: CASSFGQGDYNEQFF. CDR3 DNA sequence: TGTGCCAGCAGCTTTGGACAGGGAGACTACAATGAGCAGTTCTTC.

The chain couples TRBV29-1 to TRBJ1-1; TRBD1 might be the D (5 bases). Trimming pared 5 bases from V and 1 base from J, leaving 11 bases between. The CDR3 runs 13 residues. Germline V CDR1 and CDR2: SQVTM, ANQGSEA. The CDR3 region has the DNA TGCAGCGTTCTGGGGCGAGGGAACACTGAAGCTTTCTTT. Encoded protein: CSVLGRGNTEAFF.

The chain joins TRBV6-1 to TRBJ2-5; TRBD1 might be the D (6 bases). The length of the CDR3 is 13 residues. V shed 7 bases and J shed 5 bases, with 14 bases lying between them. Per the germline V gene, CDR1 is MNHNS and CDR2 is SASEGT. Here the CDR3 DNA reads TGTGCCAGCATTATGGCAGGGGTGGAGACCCAGTACTTC. It encodes CASIMAGVETQYF.

This chain links TRBV30 with TRBJ2-5; 10 positions agree with TRBD2. Per the germline V gene, CDR1 is GTSNPN and CDR2 is SVGIG (reference sequence). The CDR3 is 13 residues long. With V trimmed by 6 bases and J by 2 bases, 3 bases remained unmatched. The CDR3 protein is CACSGGSQETQYF. CDR3 in DNA: TGTGCCTGTAGCGGGGGGTCACAAGAGACCCAGTACTTC.

This clone was seen more than once but under ten times. The J gene is TRBJ1-1, the V gene TRBV5-1; D not resolved. V dropped 0 bases and J dropped 0 bases, with 6 bases sitting between them. CDR3 length: 14 amino acids. The germline gives CDR1 SGHRS, CDR2 YFSETQ. The CDR3 region has the DNA TGCGCCAGCAGCTTGGGGGCCATGAACACTGAAGCTTTCTTT. Amino acids: CASSLGAMNTEAFF.

The J gene is TRBJ2-1, the V gene TRBV29-1; D remains unclear. CDR1 is SQVTM, CDR2 ANQGSEA, per germline. V dropped 7 bases and J dropped 12 bases, with 13 bases sitting between them. The CDR3 runs 10 residues. CDR3 sequence reads: CSGAQTRQFF. The CDR3 region has the DNA TGCAGCGGGGCCCAAACCCGGCAGTTCTTC.

The V and J genes are TRBV4-1 and TRBJ1-1, with D possibly TRBD1 on 6 matching bases. V shed 1 base and J shed 5 bases, with 17 bases lying between them. Germline V gene sequence: CDR1 MGHRA, CDR2 YSYEKL. This CDR3 region has 16 residues. CDR3 amino acids: CASSQGPQGITTEAFF. CDR3 coding DNA: TGCGCCAGCAGCCAAGGCCCGCAGGGGATAACGACTGAAGCTTTCTTT.

The chain employs TRBV6-1 and TRBJ1-3, with a weak D call TRBD1 (6 bases). V was shortened by 6 bases and J by 4 bases, with 16 bases between the two germline ends. CDR1 is MNHNS and CDR2 is SASEGT in the germline V gene. The CDR3 contains 15 residues. CDR3 nucleotides: TGTGCCAGCAGACACACAGGGTCGCAGGGAAACACCATATATTTT. Translated: CASRHTGSQGNTIYF.

This rearrangement joins TRBV9 to TRBJ2-4, with TRBD1 matching 8 bases. V trimming: 4 bases; J trimming: 6 bases; junction bases outside the gene matches: 6. The CDR3 sequence is 14 residues long. Germline V lookup: CDR1 SGDLS, CDR2 YYNGEE. In DNA form, the CDR3 reads TGTGCCAGCAGCAAAGGACAGGGCGCAAACATTCAGTACTTC. Its translation: CASSKGQGANIQYF.

The rearrangement uses TRBV11-2 and TRBJ2-3; D may be TRBD2 (5 bases). This CDR3 is 18 amino acids long. Germline V gene lookup returns CDR1 SGHAT and CDR2 FQNNGV. Deletions cut 4 bases from V and 1 base from J, with 21 bases between. The chain's CDR3 is CASSSPPRGVYGTDTQYF. CDR3 in DNA: TGTGCCAGCAGCTCTCCCCCCCGGGGAGTGTATGGCACAGATACGCAGTATTTT.

The chain joins TRBV19 to TRBJ2-7, with TRBD1 matching over 9 bases. Unmatched junction bases numbered 17, after V lost 6 bases and J lost 5 bases. CDR3 length equals 17 residues. Per germline, CDR1 LNHDA and CDR2 SQIVND (reference sequence). For the CDR3, the DNA is TGTGCCAGTAGACGCCGCTCCGGGACAGGGTCTTGGGACGAGCAGTACTTC. It translates to CASRRRSGTGSWDEQYF.

The chain has TRBV14 and TRBJ1-6; D gene unclear. The CDR3 loop spans 13 amino acids. Germline CDR1 is SGHDN and CDR2 is FVKESK. V lost 3 bases to trimming and J lost 9 bases, with 9 bases between them. In DNA form, the CDR3 reads TGTGCCAGCAGCCATGATCCTAGTTCACCCCTCCACTTT. This encodes CASSHDPSSPLHF.